This TCR beta chain was sequenced in a study of T cell repertoires in cytomegalovirus infection. On this clonotype itself: The antigen remains undetermined.

TCRdb re-analysed the reads in MiXCR, keeping a single row per CDR3 protein. The data hold 300,000 to 400,000 distinct CDR3 sequences, with 25% to 35% observed a single time. Trimming shortened V by 5 bases and J by 1 base, and 10 bases separated the two germline ends. Germline V gives CDR1 LNHDA, CDR2 SQIVND (reference sequence). This CDR3 has 14 amino acids. Sequencing used cultured PBMCs, obtained from culture after CMV antigen stimulation. The V gene is TRBV19, the J gene TRBJ2-3, with D tentatively TRBD2 (5 bases). The clonotype comes from a human donor in good health (CMV status not recorded). Some clones in this sample may be carry-over from other donors' samples. The CDR3 bases are TGTGCCAGTAGTTCGTGGGGAGGCACAGATACGCAGTATTTT. Its translation is CASSSWGGTDTQYF.